This is a list of T cell receptor beta chains from one sample in a study of CXCR3-negative and CXCR3-positive naive CD8 T cells. With the 5' RACE reads reprocessed, TCRdb shows one record per CDR3 protein and no DNA. Its table records 100,000 to 150,000 distinct CDR3 sequences. Specimen: naive CXCR3- CD8+ T cells from blood. The receptors come from a human donor in good health. Some clones in this sample may be carry-over from other donors' samples. CDR3s include the opening cysteine and the closing phenylalanine or tryptophan. Size is stated for part of the rows, as once, few or many counts, or as a class when the clone is expanded.

CDR3aa	abundance	j_gene	v_gene
CASSIVYPNEQFF	-	TRBJ2-1	TRBV19
CASSQSTQLKRICTDTQYF	-	TRBJ2-3	TRBV23-1
CASSFPPGASSPYEQYF	-	TRBJ2-7	TRBV28
CASSLSPTGSGYEQYF	-	TRBJ2-7	TRBV28
CSARQRGNGNEQFF	-	TRBJ2-1	TRBV20-1
CASSDTGTGLLYTEAFF	-	TRBJ1-1	TRBV5-1
CASTRSGLGYNEQFF	-	TRBJ2-1	TRBV9
CASSTGTRPNYGYTF	-	TRBJ1-2	TRBV28
CATLKDSGNTIYF	-	TRBJ1-3	TRBV2
CSARDRNLTGWAFF	-	TRBJ1-1	TRBV20-1
CSVPASSYEQYF	-	TRBJ2-7	TRBV29-1
CASTLLAGAYEQYF	-	TRBJ2-7	TRBV6-6
CASREPGLAGVTQYF	-	TRBJ2-3	TRBV6-2/TRBV6-3
CASSTWTSGYADTQYF	-	TRBJ2-3	TRBV11-2
CASSQSQTWGPDTQYF	-	TRBJ2-3	TRBV23-1
CASSQDTSGNTGELFF	-	TRBJ2-2	TRBV4-3
CASSETSEQFF	-	TRBJ2-1	TRBV12-3/TRBV12-4
CATSALQGAGNEQFF	-	TRBJ2-1	TRBV15
CASSLAETGNTIYF	-	TRBJ1-3	TRBV5-1
CSARERTGGRETYEQYF	-	TRBJ2-7	TRBV20-1
CASSREFSETGGVEQYF	-	TRBJ2-7	TRBV4-3
CASSFLYEQYF	-	TRBJ2-7	TRBV7-9
CASSLVVVGQETQYF	-	TRBJ2-5	TRBV7-8
CASSQVTSFRSNEQFF	-	TRBJ2-1	TRBV3-1
CASSLGRLDEQFF	-	TRBJ2-1	TRBV7-2
CSARGPVSNYGYTF	-	TRBJ1-2	TRBV20-1
CASSPLPGQEGSPLHF	-	TRBJ1-6	TRBV11-2
CASALDPRTSGNTDTQYF	-	TRBJ2-3	TRBV6-2/TRBV6-3
CASSQDSWTGAPQETQYF	-	TRBJ2-5	TRBV4-1
CASSMRSVDTQYF	-	TRBJ2-3	TRBV7-3
CSEELAGGAYNEQFF	-	TRBJ2-1	TRBV29-1
CASSEGTPDEQFF	-	TRBJ2-1	TRBV2
CASSLEGGEAFF	-	TRBJ1-1	TRBV11-2
CASSQDLNYEQYF	-	TRBJ2-7	TRBV4-3
CASSRGEGGVYEQYF	-	TRBJ2-7	TRBV4-1
CASSPQRGGYYEQYF	-	TRBJ2-7	TRBV14
CSVVTVAYEQYF	-	TRBJ2-7	TRBV29-1
CASRDADYNEQFF	-	TRBJ2-1	TRBV7-9
CASSTLTGTGEWYQETQYF	-	TRBJ2-5	TRBV5-5
CASSLESGYSNQPQHF	-	TRBJ1-5	TRBV7-6
CSVDTGGETQYF	-	TRBJ2-5	TRBV29-1
CASSLLGQNEQYF	-	TRBJ2-7	TRBV27
CASSWGLGDEQYF	-	TRBJ2-7	TRBV5-5
CAIRAGTGAYNEQFF	-	TRBJ2-1	TRBV10-3
CASSFINRGDNEQFF	-	TRBJ2-1	TRBV5-1
CASSTGTNEQYF	-	TRBJ2-7	TRBV7-9
CASSHRSSNTEAFF	-	TRBJ1-1	TRBV4-2
CRALHKTGHIEAFF	-	TRBJ1-1	TRBV20-1
CASSHPTGGYDEQYF	-	TRBJ2-7	TRBV12-3/TRBV12-4
CASSQLAGGYNEQFF	-	TRBJ2-1	TRBV6-4
CASSYEPSAYEQYF	medium-sized	TRBJ2-7	TRBV6-2/TRBV6-3
CASSLSRGSYSDEQYF	-	TRBJ2-7	TRBV28
CASSYPTGGLLYNEQFF	-	TRBJ2-1	TRBV6-2/TRBV6-3
CASSTDLAGVAETQYF	-	TRBJ2-5	TRBV5-4
CASSPVSRGGDEQFF	-	TRBJ2-1	TRBV18
CASSSTTGFSSYEQYF	-	TRBJ2-7	TRBV7-9
CASSFSDSPSYEQYF	-	TRBJ2-7	TRBV28